Sequencing of this T cell receptor (beta chain) was carried out in a study of cytomegalovirus exposure and HLA in healthy donors. General study findings and limits: In vitro experiments confirmed that three CMV-associated chains were specific for CMV antigens. Evidence from a later analysis indicated that most CMV-associated TCR beta chains looked HLA-restricted.

With 60 Vbeta and 13 Jbeta primers, the PCR was carried out. Assay: immunoSEQ multiplex PCR; the TCRdb copy retains only in-frame clones and omits some. Here the sample spans around 95,000 clones, under 80% being singletons. The CDR3 consists of 14 residues. The germline V gene has CDR1 SGHTA and CDR2 FQGTGA. V lost 1 base and J lost 2, with 7 bases in between. Regarding this clone: Its antigen is undetermined. Other DNA sequences within the sample encode an identical CDR3.

This chain links TRBV7-3 with TRBJ2-3, with TRBD1 as a possible D gene (5 bases). This receptor was obtained from a man aged 25-45 years in good health and CMV-seropositive. Sequenced sample: PBMCs. The CDR3 reads CASSLSGATDTQYF. CDR3 bases: TGTGCCAGCAGCTTAAGTGGGGCCACAGATACGCAGTATTTT. Looking up the rest from reference TRBV7-3 and TRBJ2-3 gives the full variable domain: GAGVSQTPSNKVTEKGKYVELRCDPISGHTALYWYRQSLGQGPEFLIYFQGTGAADDSGLPNDRFFAVRPEGSVSTLKIQRTERGDSAVYLCASSLSGATDTQYFGPGTRLTVL.